This T cell receptor beta chain was captured in a study of T cells in Graves' hyperthyroidism and ophthalmopathy. Graves' hyperthyroidism showing no ophthalmopathy progression within 18 months was considered stable. This clonotype was recorded many times. Its antigen is not identified. The CDR3 has 19 residues. CDR1 is MNHEY, CDR2 SVGAGI, per germline. V shed 4 bases, J shed 8 bases, and the junction held 17 bases outside the gene matches. Amplified TCR beta CDR3 regions came from RNA transcripts. The TCR CDR3 was amplified in a first-round RT-PCR using the HTBI primer set. One entry per CDR3 protein, called by TCRdb with MiXCR from the multiplex PCR reads. The sample yields around 440,000 distinct CDR3 sequences, 15% to 19% seen once. General study points: Before onset, ophthalmopathy was predicted by the model a median around 6.5 months earlier. Among thyroid clonotypes expanded above 0.001, most also appeared in blood.

The sample taken for sequencing was blood. The sequence came from a woman between 18 and 29 years old with Graves' hyperthyroidism. The chain carries TRBV6-5 and TRBJ2-1; 13 positions agree with TRBD2. CDR3 amino acids: CASSSLTSGGAGSVDEQFF. CDR3 nucleotides: TGTGCCAGCAGTTCCCTTACTAGCGGGGGGGCGGGTTCCGTTGATGAGCAGTTCTTC.